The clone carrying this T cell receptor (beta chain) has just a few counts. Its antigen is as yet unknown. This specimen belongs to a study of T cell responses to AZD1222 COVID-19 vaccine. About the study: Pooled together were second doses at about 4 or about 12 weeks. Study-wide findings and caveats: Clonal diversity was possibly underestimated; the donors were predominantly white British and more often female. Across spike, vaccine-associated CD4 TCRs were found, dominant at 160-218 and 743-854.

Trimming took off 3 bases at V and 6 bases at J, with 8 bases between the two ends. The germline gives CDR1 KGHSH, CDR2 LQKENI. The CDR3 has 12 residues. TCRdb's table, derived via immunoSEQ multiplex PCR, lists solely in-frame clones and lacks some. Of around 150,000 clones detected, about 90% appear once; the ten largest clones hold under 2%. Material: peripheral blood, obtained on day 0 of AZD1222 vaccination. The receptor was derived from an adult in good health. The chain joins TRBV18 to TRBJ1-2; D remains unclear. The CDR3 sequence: CASSPTSDGYTF. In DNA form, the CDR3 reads TGTGCCAGCTCACCTACGTCGGATGGCTACACCTTC.